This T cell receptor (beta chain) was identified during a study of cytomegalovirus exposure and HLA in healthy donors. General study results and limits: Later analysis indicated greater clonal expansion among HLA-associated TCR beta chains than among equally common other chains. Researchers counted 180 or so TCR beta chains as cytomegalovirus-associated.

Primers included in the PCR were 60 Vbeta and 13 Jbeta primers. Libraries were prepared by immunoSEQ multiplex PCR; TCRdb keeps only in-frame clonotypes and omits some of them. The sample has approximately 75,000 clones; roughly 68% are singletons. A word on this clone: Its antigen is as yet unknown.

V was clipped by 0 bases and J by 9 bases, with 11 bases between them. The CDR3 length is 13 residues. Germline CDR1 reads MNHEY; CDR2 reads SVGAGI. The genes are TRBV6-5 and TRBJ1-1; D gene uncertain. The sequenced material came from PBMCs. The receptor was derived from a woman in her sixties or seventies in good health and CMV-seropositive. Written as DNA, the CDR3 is TGTGCCAGCAGTTACTCTTTCCGGGAGAAAGCTTTCTTT. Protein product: CASSYSFREKAFF.